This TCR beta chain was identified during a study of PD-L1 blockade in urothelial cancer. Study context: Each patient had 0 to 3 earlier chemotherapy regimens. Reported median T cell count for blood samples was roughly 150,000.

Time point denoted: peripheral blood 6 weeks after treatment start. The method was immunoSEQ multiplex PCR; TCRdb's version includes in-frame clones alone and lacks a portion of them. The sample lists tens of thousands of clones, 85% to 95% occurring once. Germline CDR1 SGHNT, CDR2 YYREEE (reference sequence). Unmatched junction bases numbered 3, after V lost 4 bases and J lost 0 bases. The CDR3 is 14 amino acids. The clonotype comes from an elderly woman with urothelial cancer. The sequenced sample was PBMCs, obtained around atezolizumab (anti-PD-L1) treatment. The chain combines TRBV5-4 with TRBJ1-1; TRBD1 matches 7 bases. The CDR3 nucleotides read TGTGCCAGCAGCCAGACAGGGCTGAACACTGAAGCTTTCTTT. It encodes CASSQTGLNTEAFF.